This T cell receptor (beta chain) was recorded in a study of T cells in Graves' hyperthyroidism and ophthalmopathy. Findings of the study overall: The model foresaw ophthalmopathy a median roughly 6.5 months prior to onset.

Germline V gene sequence: CDR1 SGDLS, CDR2 YYNGEE. CDR3 length: 14 amino acids. Between the trimmed V and J ends, which lost 0 bases and 2 bases, there was a span of 9 bases. The table lists this clonotype with many counts. Its antigen is currently unknown. Amplification of TCR beta CDR3 regions used RNA as the template. The HTBI primer set was used in a first-round RT-PCR of the TCR CDR3. From the multiplex PCR reads, TCRdb called clonotypes with MiXCR, one entry per CDR3 protein. The profile shows about 46,000 distinct CDR3 sequences, approximately 50% of them singletons. The rearrangement links TRBV9 to TRBJ2-7, with a tentative D call TRBD2 (5 bases). Sequencing was done on a sample of peripheral blood or thyroid tissue (not recorded which). The sequence derives from a woman between 45 and 65 years old with Graves' hyperthyroidism. The CDR3 coding sequence is TGTGCCAGCAGCGTAGGAGGGTCGGCCTACGAGCAGTACTTC. Its protein is CASSVGGSAYEQYF.